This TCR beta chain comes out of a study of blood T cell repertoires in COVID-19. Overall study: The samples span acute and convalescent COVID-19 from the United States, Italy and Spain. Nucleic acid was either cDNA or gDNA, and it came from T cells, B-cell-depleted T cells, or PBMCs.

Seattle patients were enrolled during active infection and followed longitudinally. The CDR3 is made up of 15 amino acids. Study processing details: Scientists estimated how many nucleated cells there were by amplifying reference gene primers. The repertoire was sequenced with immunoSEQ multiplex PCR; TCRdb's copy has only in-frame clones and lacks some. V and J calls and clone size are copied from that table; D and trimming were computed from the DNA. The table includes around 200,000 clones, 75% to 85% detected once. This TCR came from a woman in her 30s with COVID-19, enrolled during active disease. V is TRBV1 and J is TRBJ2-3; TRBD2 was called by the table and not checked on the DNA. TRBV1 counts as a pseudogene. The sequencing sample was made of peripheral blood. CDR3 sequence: CTSSQVSVVKDTQYF. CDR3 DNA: TGCACCAGCAGCCAAGTTAGCGTTGTTAAAGATACGCAGTATTTT.